These 26 T cell receptor beta chains were sequenced from one sample in a study of identical twins. From the 5' RACE reads, TCRdb called clonotypes with MiXCR, one entry per CDR3 protein. The sample contains roughly 690,000 distinct CDR3 sequences, 5.5% to 6.5% of which appear only once. Sample: naive T cells sorted from blood. The receptors derive from a man between 18 and 35 years old in good health.

The rearrangement uses TRBV12-3 or TRBV12-4 and TRBJ1-1, with D unresolved. Deletions cut 11 bases from V and 7 bases from J, with 17 bases between. The CDR3 loop spans 12 amino acids. This chain's CDR3 is CASLGITIEAFF. The CDR3 bases are TGTGCCTCCCTGGGAATAACCATTGAAGCTTTCTTT.

This clonotype has at least ten counts. This chain links TRBV20-1 with TRBJ2-4, with D unresolved. CDR3 length: 14 amino acids. V was pared by 3 bases and J by 0 bases, with 9 bases between. Germline CDR1 is DFQATT and CDR2 is SNEGSKA (reference sequence). For the CDR3, the DNA is TGCAGTGCTAGTGTTGATCTAGCCAAAAACATTCAGTACTTC. Protein: CSASVDLAKNIQYF.

The V call is TRBV12-3 or TRBV12-4, the J call TRBJ2-1, with D possibly being TRBD1 (5 bases). CDR3 size: 14 residues. Trimming stripped 4 bases from V and 8 bases from J, with 15 bases between. The CDR3 DNA follows: TGTGCCAGCAGTTCACCTAGGGGTATAGATGAGCAGTTCTTC. This codes for CASSSPRGIDEQFF.

The chain uses TRBV20-1 and TRBJ2-5; unclear D gene. This CDR3 has 11 amino acids. V lost 7 bases, J lost 2 bases, and 8 bases lay in between. The germline CDR1 and CDR2 sequences are DFQATT and SNEGSKA (reference sequence). The chain's CDR3 is CSGRSQETQYF. Here the CDR3 DNA reads TGCAGTGGACGGAGTCAAGAGACCCAGTACTTC.

This clonotype has just a few counts. The gene calls are TRBV6-5 and TRBJ2-3; 11 positions agree with TRBD2. V shed 6 bases, J shed 1 base, and the junction held 9 bases outside the gene matches. Germline CDR1 reads MNHEY; CDR2 reads SVGAGI. This CDR3 has 17 amino acids. CDR3 nucleotide sequence: TGTGCCAGCAGCCTACTGGGACTAGCGGCCCGCACAGATACGCAGTATTTT. This codes for CASSLLGLAARTDTQYF.

This clonotype was found many times. This chain uses TRBV10-2 with TRBJ1-6, with 7 nucleotides matching TRBD1. Trimming cost V 7 bases and J 3 bases; bases outside gene matches: 6. The length of the CDR3 is 15 residues. The V gene's germline CDR1 is WSHSY and CDR2 SAAADI. The CDR3 DNA is TGCGCCAGCAATAAACGGGACAGCTATAATTCACCCCTCCACTTT. Translation gives CASNKRDSYNSPLHF.

This clonotype was observed at least ten times. The rearrangement joins TRBV20-1 to TRBJ2-1, with 12 nucleotides matching TRBD2. V shed 4 bases, J shed 10 bases, and the junction held 5 bases outside the gene matches. Germline assignment: CDR1 DFQATT and CDR2 SNEGSKA (reference sequence). There are 13 residues in the CDR3. CDR3 amino acids: CSATSGREHEQFF. In nucleotides, the CDR3 is TGCAGTGCTACTAGCGGGAGGGAGCACGAGCAGTTCTTC.

This clonotype was detected ten times or more. The chain has TRBV5-1 and TRBJ2-3, with 12 bases that match TRBD2. Trimming removed 4 bases from V and 6 bases from J; junction bases left unmatched: 6. The CDR3 loop spans 15 amino acids. Germline CDR1 reads SGHRS; CDR2 reads YFSETQ. The CDR3 DNA follows: TGCGCCAGCAGCCGCGGACTAGCGGGATCGGATACGCAGTATTTT. This translates into CASSRGLAGSDTQYF.

In this sample, this clonotype turned up many times. The chain is built from TRBV12-3 or TRBV12-4 and TRBJ2-5; 8 nucleotides align to TRBD1. After removal of 6 bases from V and 2 bases from J, the junction contained 8 bases not matched to a gene. The CDR3 spans 15 residues. CDR3: CASRYTRQGQETQYF. The CDR3 bases are TGTGCCAGCAGATACACGAGACAGGGGCAAGAGACCCAGTACTTC.

This clonotype was counted a few times. The rearrangement joins TRBV27 to TRBJ2-2; tentative D call: TRBD1 (7 bases). Germline V gene sequence: CDR1 MNHEY, CDR2 SMNVEV (reference sequence). Trimming left V 3 bases short and J 6 bases short, with 11 bases between. The CDR3 length is 14 residues. CDR3 sequence (DNA): TGTGCCAGCAGTTTCTCCAGGGGGGCCGGGGAGCTGTTTTTT. Residues: CASSFSRGAGELFF.

This clonotype showed up just a few times. This rearrangement joins TRBV14 to TRBJ2-3; D possibly uses TRBD1 or TRBD2 (5 bases each). V was pared by 1 base and J by 4 bases, with 6 bases between. Germline values: CDR1 SGHDN, CDR2 FVKESK. This CDR3 is built from 13 residues. The CDR3 DNA reads as TGTGCCAGCAGCCAAGTGGGGGCAGATACGCAGTATTTT. This encodes CASSQVGADTQYF.

This clonotype occurred many times. V is TRBV4-1 and J is TRBJ2-4; weak D call: TRBD1 (6 bases). V lost 4 bases to trimming and J lost 9 bases, with 13 bases between them. The CDR3 extends over 13 amino acids. The germline V gene has CDR1 MGHRA and CDR2 YSYEKL. In DNA, the CDR3 is TGCGCCAGCAGCCCAGGGGTTGAAAGCATTCAGTACTTC. Its translation: CASSPGVESIQYF.

V usage is TRBV18 and J usage is TRBJ2-5, with D possibly matching TRBD2 (6 bases). Deletions cut 2 bases from V and 0 bases from J, with 10 bases between. The CDR3 runs to 15 residues. From germline, CDR1 is KGHSH and CDR2 LQKENI. DNA for the CDR3: TGTGCCAGCTCACCAAATGGGGGGAACCAAGAGACCCAGTACTTC. Its translation is CASSPNGGNQETQYF.

The gene calls are TRBV4-1 and TRBJ2-1; 8 positions agree with TRBD2. CDR1 and CDR2 from the germline V gene are MGHRA and YSYEKL. Trimming took 4 bases from V and 7 from J; bases not matched to a gene: 9. The CDR3 is made up of 15 amino acids. DNA for the CDR3: TGCGCCAGCAGCCGGTGGACTAGCAATACGAATGAGCAGTTCTTC. It is translated as CASSRWTSNTNEQFF.

In this sample, this clonotype turned up many times. The V gene is TRBV12-3 or TRBV12-4, the J gene TRBJ2-2, with TRBD1 as a possible D gene (6 bases). Between the trimmed V and J ends, which lost 5 bases and 2 bases, there was a span of 12 bases. The CDR3 runs to 15 residues. Here the CDR3 DNA reads TGTGCCAGCAGTCAGACAGGATCCAACACCGGGGAGCTGTTTTTT. This gives the protein CASSQTGSNTGELFF.

This clonotype has at least ten counts. This chain uses TRBV28 with TRBJ2-5; D possibly corresponds to TRBD1 (7 bases). Germline CDR1 reads MDHEN; CDR2 reads SYDVKM. V lost 6 bases, J lost 3 bases, and 14 bases lay in between. This CDR3 has 14 residues. The CDR3 DNA reads TGTGCCAGCAGGGAACAGGGGAGGAAAGAGACCCAGTACTTC. Translating it yields CASREQGRKETQYF.

This chain uses TRBV11-2 with TRBJ2-7; 12 nucleotides match TRBD2. Losses at the gene ends were 3 bases for V and 9 bases for J; bases not matched to a gene: 6. The CDR3 extends over 14 amino acids. In germline, CDR1 is SGHAT, CDR2 FQNNGV. The CDR3 region is CASSFETSGSRQYV. CDR3 bases: TGTGCCAGCAGCTTCGAGACTAGCGGGAGCAGGCAGTACGTC.

This clonotype was detected a few times. V and J are TRBV4-3 and TRBJ2-5, with 8 bases identical to TRBD1. With V trimmed by 0 bases and J by 9 bases, 3 bases remained unmatched. The CDR3 contains 13 residues. CDR1 is LGHNA and CDR2 is YSLEER in the germline V gene. In nucleotides, the CDR3 is TGCGCCAGCAGCCAAGACAGGGGGCCGGCCCAGTACTTC. Amino acids: CASSQDRGPAQYF.

This clonotype has a single count. The rearrangement joins TRBV5-1 to TRBJ2-2; TRBD2 matches at 11 bases. The CDR3 is 16 residues long. The junction had 5 bases not matched to a gene; V was cut back by 0 bases and J by 7 bases. Germline CDR1 and CDR2: SGHRS and YFSETQ. As DNA, the CDR3 is TGCGCCAGCAGCTTGGAACTAGCGGGAGTAGGCGGGGAGCTGTTTTTT. Amino acid sequence: CASSLELAGVGGELFF. The full variable domain, rest sourced from reference TRBV5-1 and TRBJ2-2, is KAGVTQTPRYLIKTRGQQVTLSCSPISGHRSVSWYQQTPGQGLQFLFEYFSETQRNKGNFPGRFSGRQFSNSRSEMNVSTLELGDSALYLCASSLELAGVGGELFFGEGSRLTVL.

This clonotype has ten or more counts. A junction boundary mismatches the germline segment, possibly from a read error. The J gene is TRBJ2-1, the V gene TRBV5-1; no clear D gene. The germline CDR1 and CDR2 sequences are SGHRS and YFSETQ. The CDR3 extends over 15 amino acids. This CDR3 reads CASRLGQWDYNEQFF. The CDR3 bases are TGCGCCAGCAGATTGGGCCAGTGGGACTACAATGAGCAGTTCTTC. Based on the CDR3 plus reference TRBV5-1 and TRBJ2-1, the full variable domain is KAGVTQTPRYLIKTRGQQVTLSCSPISGHRSVSWYQQTPGQGLQFLFEYFSETQRNKGNFPGRFSGRQFSNSRSEMNVSTLELGDSALYLCASRLGQWDYNEQFFGPGTRLTVL.

To note about this clonotype: At one end the junction does not follow the germline gene, possibly because of a read error. The chain couples TRBV25-1 to TRBJ2-7; D unclear. The CDR3 is 14 residues long. CDR1 is MGHDK, CDR2 SYGVNS, per germline. The CDR3, as DNA: TGTGCCAGCAGCGAGAAGTCGGCTTACTACGAGCTGTACTTC. This translates into CASSEKSAYYELYF.

J is TRBJ2-5 and V is TRBV11-2; TRBD1 might be the D (5 bases). This CDR3 is built from 17 residues. Germline V CDR1 and CDR2: SGHAT, FQNNGV. Trimming left V 5 bases short and J 1 base short, with 20 bases between. The CDR3 DNA reads TGTGCCAGCAGCCCACGAATGGGGCCTCCCGGCCAAGAGACCCAGTACTTC. It codes for CASSPRMGPPGQETQYF.

The chain uses TRBV6-1 and TRBJ2-5; a weak D match, TRBD1 (7 bases). From germline, CDR1 is MNHNS and CDR2 SASEGT. This CDR3 has 14 amino acids. The V gene lost 6 bases and the J gene lost 9 bases, with 20 bases spanning the gap. The CDR3 reads CASSQQGTWRAQYF. The CDR3 coding sequence is TGTGCCAGCAGCCAACAGGGGACATGGAGGGCCCAGTACTTC.

On this clonotype: A read error may be the cause here, since a much bigger clone is one base away. The chain is built from TRBV20-1 and TRBJ1-6; D is perhaps TRBD1 (6 bases). Trimming removed 1 base at V and 3 bases at J, with 13 bases between. The CDR3 is made up of 16 amino acids. CDR1 DFQATT and CDR2 SNEGSKA come from the germline V gene (reference sequence). The CDR3 sequence is CSARVTGGSYNSPLHF. The CDR3 DNA follows: TGCAGTGCTAGAGTAACTGGGGGCAGCTATAATTCACCCCTCCACTTT.

Many counts were recorded for this clonotype. The genes are TRBV12-3 or TRBV12-4 and TRBJ2-2; D possibly corresponds to TRBD1 (6 bases). The CDR3 extends over 16 amino acids. Trimming pared 0 bases from V and 3 bases from J, leaving 11 bases between. The CDR3 DNA is TGTGCCAGCAGTTTAGCCCCCCGACAGGACACCGGGGAGCTGTTTTTT. This encodes CASSLAPRQDTGELFF.

This clonotype was observed many times. The chain is built from TRBV3-1 and TRBJ2-1; D may be TRBD2 (6 bases). The V gene's germline CDR1 is LGHDT and CDR2 YNNKEL (reference sequence). The CDR3 loop spans 16 amino acids. V shed 4 bases and J shed 4 bases, with 17 bases lying between them. CDR3 residues: CASSPSEGSGYNEQFF. In DNA, the CDR3 is TGTGCCAGCAGCCCCTCCGAGGGTAGCGGATACAATGAGCAGTTCTTC.